The next 25 T cell receptor beta chains were all read from a single sample in a study of early stage breast cancer tumors. Data came from immunoSEQ multiplex PCR; TCRdb stores just in-frame clones and leaves some out. The table includes some 29,000 clones, just under 85% detected once. The sequenced sample consisted of blood. All receptors come from a person between 45 and 65 years old with breast cancer.

This chain's CDR3 is CASSPTLRGGNTEAFF. The CDR3 bases are TGCGCCAGCAGCCCAACGCTCAGGGGGGGAAACACTGAAGCTTTCTTT. The rearrangement joins TRBV4-3 to TRBJ1-1; TRBD1 matches at 7 bases. V dropped 4 bases and J dropped 2; count of bases not matched to a gene: 10. This CDR3 contains 16 residues. Germline lookup yields CDR1 LGHNA and CDR2 YSLEER.

This sequence joins TRBV28 and TRBJ2-1, with 8 bases aligning to TRBD2. Unmatched junction bases numbered 10, after V lost 7 bases and J lost 8 bases. In germline, CDR1 is MDHEN, CDR2 SYDVKM. This CDR3 region has 14 residues. The chain's CDR3 is CASINPGLEDEQFF. The CDR3 DNA reads as TGTGCCAGCATTAATCCGGGACTAGAAGATGAGCAGTTCTTC.

The chain links TRBV6-1 to TRBJ1-1; D gene unclear. V dropped 2 bases and J dropped 6 bases, with 13 bases sitting between them. Germline-derived CDR1 and CDR2 are MNHNS and SASEGT. This CDR3 spans 14 amino acids. The CDR3 sequence is CASSEQFEAAEAFF. The CDR3 region has the DNA TGTGCCAGCAGTGAACAATTTGAGGCCGCTGAAGCTTTCTTT.

This rearrangement joins TRBV19 to TRBJ1-1; maybe TRBD1 (5 bases). The germline gives CDR1 LNHDA, CDR2 SQIVND (reference sequence). V was cut by 4 bases and J by 4 bases, with 16 bases left in between. This CDR3 has 15 amino acids. The CDR3 nucleotides read TGTGCCAGTAGTAGACAGCTGGGGAGGATCACTGAAGCTTTCTTT. Encoded protein: CASSRQLGRITEAFF.

The chain uses TRBV7-2 and TRBJ2-7; 7 bases fit TRBD2. The length of the CDR3 is 15 residues. Losses at the gene ends were 0 bases for V and 0 bases for J; bases not matched to a gene: 2. The V gene's germline CDR1 is SGHTA and CDR2 FQGNSA. Written as DNA, the CDR3 is TGTGCCAGCAGCTTAGCGGGAGGGAGCTCCTACGAGCAGTACTTC. It codes for CASSLAGGSSYEQYF.

The chain uses TRBV7-2 and TRBJ2-5, with D perhaps matching TRBD2 (5 bases). Per the germline V gene, CDR1 is SGHTA and CDR2 is FQGNSA. Trimming shortened V by 1 base and J by 4 bases, and 22 bases separated the two germline ends. The CDR3 covers 18 residues. CDR3 sequence: CASSLEFWSAAGVETQYF. The CDR3 bases are TGTGCCAGCAGCTTAGAGTTTTGGAGTGCGGCGGGTGTAGAGACCCAGTACTTC. Supplemented by reference TRBV7-2 and TRBJ2-5, the full variable domain reads GAGVSQSPSNKVTEKGKDVELRCDPISGHTALYWYRQSLGQGLEFLIYFQGNSAPDKSGLPSDRFSAERTGGSVSTLTIQRTQQEDSAVYLCASSLEFWSAAGVETQYFGPGTRLLVL.

In its sample, this clone was seen a few times. The chain carries TRBV5-5 and TRBJ2-3; 9 nucleotides agree with TRBD1. The CDR3 length is 15 residues. V was clipped by 0 bases and J by 4 bases; unmatched bases: 3. Germline V gene lookup returns CDR1 SGHKS and CDR2 YYEKEE (reference sequence). The CDR3 nucleotides read TGTGCCAGCAGCTTGGAGGGACAGGGCTCAGATACGCAGTATTTT. Its protein is CASSLEGQGSDTQYF.

The rearrangement uses TRBV6-5 and TRBJ2-7; possibly TRBD2 for D (5 bases). Germline loops: CDR1 MNHEY, CDR2 SVGAGI. This CDR3 is 13 amino acids long. V was trimmed by 7 bases and J by 2 bases, leaving 12 bases between them. The CDR3 here is CASKGSATYEQYF. The CDR3 nucleotides are TGTGCCAGCAAGGGTAGCGCTACCTACGAGCAGTACTTC.

The genes are TRBV7-2 and TRBJ1-5; D unresolved. The ends were cut back, 1 base at V and 6 bases at J, with 4 bases in the middle. CDR3 length: 12 amino acids. Looked up from germline, CDR1 is SGHTA and CDR2 is FQGNSA. The DNA of the CDR3 is TGTGCCAGCAGCTTAGGAACTCAGCCCCAGCATTTT. It encodes CASSLGTQPQHF.

This chain uses TRBV13 with TRBJ1-1; D is unclear. CDR1 and CDR2 from the germline V gene are PRHDT and FYEKMQ (reference sequence). Deletions cut 2 bases from V and 4 bases from J, with 8 bases between. This CDR3 has 13 amino acids. CDR3 sequence: CASSLRMGTEAFF. The CDR3 region has the DNA TGTGCCAGCAGCTTAAGGATGGGCACTGAAGCTTTCTTT.

The genes are TRBV7-9 and TRBJ2-1; 8 nucleotides agree with TRBD2. The CDR3 totals 17 residues. The germline V gene has CDR1 SEHNR and CDR2 FQNEAQ (reference sequence). V lost 1 base, J lost 0 bases, and 5 bases stayed unmatched. CDR3 DNA sequence: TGTGCCAGCAGCTTAGGATATAGCGGGACCTCCTACAATGAGCAGTTCTTC. Translated, it gives CASSLGYSGTSYNEQFF.

This chain joins TRBV27 and TRBJ2-1, with a tentative D call TRBD1 (5 bases). The germline gives CDR1 MNHEY, CDR2 SMNVEV (reference sequence). V was pared by 4 bases and J by 12 bases, with 19 bases between. The CDR3 length is 14 residues. CDR3 in amino acids: CASSSQGPSQGQFF. In DNA, the CDR3 is TGTGCCAGCAGTTCACAAGGACCCTCCCAGGGGCAGTTCTTC.

The genes are TRBV9 and TRBJ2-6; 7 positions match TRBD1. The CDR3 covers 16 residues. The V gene's germline CDR1 is SGDLS and CDR2 YYNGEE. With V trimmed by 4 bases and J by 1 base, 5 bases remained unmatched. CDR3 amino acids: CASSPRTGSGANVLTF. The CDR3 DNA is TGTGCCAGCAGCCCCAGGACAGGTTCTGGGGCCAACGTCCTGACTTTC. The full variable domain, in which reference TRBV9 and TRBJ2-6 provide the parts outside the CDR3, is DSGVTQTPKHLITATGQRVTLRCSPRSGDLSVYWYQQSLDQGLQFLIQYYNGEERAKGNILERFSAQQFPDLHSELNLSSLELGDSALYFCASSPRTGSGANVLTFGAGSRLTVL.

The chain uses TRBV25-1 and TRBJ1-3, with D maybe TRBD1 (5 bases). Germline assignment: CDR1 MGHDK and CDR2 SYGVNS. The CDR3 sequence is 15 residues long. The V gene lost 3 bases and the J gene lost 1 base, with 10 bases spanning the gap. Written as DNA, the CDR3 is TGTGCCAGCAGTGATTGGGGGGGATCTGGAAACACCATATATTTT. Translating it yields CASSDWGGSGNTIYF.

This chain links TRBV5-1 with TRBJ1-4; D is undetermined. The CDR3 is 14 amino acids. V shed 7 bases and J shed 4 bases, with 14 bases lying between them. In germline, CDR1 is SGHRS, CDR2 YFSETQ. The CDR3 coding sequence is TGCGCCAGCGCCCCGGACCGAATTAATGAAAAACTGTTTTTT. It translates to CASAPDRINEKLFF.

The V and J genes are TRBV11-2 and TRBJ2-3; 11 nucleotides agree with TRBD2. The ends lost 3 bases at V and 2 bases at J; junction bases unmatched: 7. Per the germline V gene, CDR1 is SGHAT and CDR2 is FQNNGV. The length of the CDR3 is 17 residues. CDR3 DNA: TGTGCCAGCAGCTTGGCCGGGACTAGCGGTCTCACAGATACGCAGTATTTT. It translates to CASSLAGTSGLTDTQYF.

The chain links TRBV19 to TRBJ2-1; possible D gene TRBD1, 5 bases. Germline V lookup: CDR1 LNHDA, CDR2 SQIVND (reference sequence). Trimming cost V 4 bases and J 8 bases, with 18 bases left between them. The CDR3 is 15 amino acids. The CDR3 loop is CASSKGQGRGDEQFF. CDR3 coding DNA: TGTGCCAGTAGTAAGGGTCAGGGTCGAGGCGATGAGCAGTTCTTC.

The rearrangement uses TRBV5-8 and TRBJ1-1; 7 bases align to TRBD1. There are 12 residues in the CDR3. V shed 5 bases, J shed 7 bases, and the junction held 5 bases outside the gene matches. From germline, CDR1 is SGHTS and CDR2 YDEGEE. The CDR3 DNA is TGTGCCAGCAGGACCCGGGACAGTGAAGCTTTCTTT. This translates into CASRTRDSEAFF.

The chain employs TRBV15 and TRBJ2-1; TRBD2 matches at 11 bases. The V gene's germline CDR1 is LNHNV and CDR2 YYDKDF (reference sequence). Losses at the gene ends were 6 bases for V and 5 bases for J; bases not matched to a gene: 0. This CDR3 region has 13 residues. The CDR3 DNA follows: TGTGCCACCAGACTAGCGGGGGACAATGAGCAGTTCTTC. Translation gives CATRLAGDNEQFF.

The rearrangement joins TRBV19 to TRBJ2-7, with 7 positions matching TRBD1. CDR3 size: 14 residues. The germline gives CDR1 LNHDA, CDR2 SQIVND (reference sequence). After removal of 3 bases from V and 5 bases from J, the junction contained 7 bases not matched to a gene. In DNA, the CDR3 is TGTGCCAGTAGTATCGACAGGGAATCTGACGAGCAGTACTTC. It codes for CASSIDRESDEQYF.

The chain combines TRBV30 with TRBJ1-3; possibly TRBD1 for D (5 bases). The CDR3 totals 15 residues. The V end was cut by 0 bases, the J end by 4 bases, with 13 bases between. Germline lookup yields CDR1 GTSNPN and CDR2 SVGIG (reference sequence). The CDR3: CAWSVWGGRGNTIYF. The CDR3 nucleotides read TGTGCCTGGAGTGTATGGGGCGGTCGAGGAAACACCATATATTTT.

This chain links TRBV19 with TRBJ2-5, with D tentatively TRBD1 (6 bases). The V end lost 5 bases, the J end lost 5 bases, and 18 bases lay between the germline ends. The CDR3 has 15 residues. Germline lookup yields CDR1 LNHDA and CDR2 SQIVND (reference sequence). CDR3 in amino acids: CASSGGHAGGETQYF. Here the CDR3 DNA reads TGTGCCAGTAGTGGGGGACACGCGGGCGGGGAGACCCAGTACTTC.

The V call is TRBV7-9, the J call TRBJ1-4; D is unresolved. Trimming took 4 bases from V and 8 from J, leaving 11 bases between them. Germline lookup yields CDR1 SEHNR and CDR2 FQNEAQ (reference sequence). The CDR3 length is 13 residues. CDR3 loop: CASSSVRGEKLFF. The CDR3 nucleotides read TGTGCCAGCAGCTCTGTGAGAGGGGAAAAACTGTTTTTT. Full variable domain (missing parts from reference TRBV7-9 and TRBJ1-4): DTGVSQNPRHKITKRGQNVTFRCDPISEHNRLYWYRQTLGQGPEFLTYFQNEAQLEKSRLLSDRFSAERPKGSFSTLEIQRTEQGDSAMYLCASSSVRGEKLFFGSGTQLSVL.

The chain combines TRBV6-1 with TRBJ2-3; no reliable D call. The CDR3 sequence is 12 residues long. CDR1 is MNHNS and CDR2 is SASEGT in the germline V gene. Trimming took 3 bases from V and 6 from J, leaving 7 bases between them. CDR3 nucleotides: TGTGCCAGCAGTGATTTGGGCGATACGCAGTATTTT. As protein: CASSDLGDTQYF.

The chain combines TRBV9 with TRBJ1-4, with 7 bases lining up with TRBD1. Losses at the gene ends were 0 bases for V and 6 bases for J; bases not matched to a gene: 8. The CDR3 extends over 16 amino acids. The germline CDR1 and CDR2 sequences are SGDLS and YYNGEE. In DNA form, the CDR3 reads TGTGCCAGCAGCGTAGACCCGCTCACAGGGGATGAAAAACTGTTTTTT. Protein: CASSVDPLTGDEKLFF.